The clone carrying this TCR beta chain was seen ten or more times. What it recognizes is unknown. This entry belongs to a study of regulatory T cells in long-lasting Graves disease. Looking at the study overall: It was over 5 years of antithyroid drugs, with positive TSH receptor antibodies, that meant persistent Graves' disease.

Arm-PCR of CDR3 regions and iRepertoire HTBI primers were the basis on which TCR beta libraries were built. TCRdb re-analysed the multiplex PCR reads in MiXCR, keeping a single row per CDR3 protein. This sample carries 650,000 to 700,000 distinct CDR3 sequences, roughly 30% of them seen once, and the ten largest clones take 35% to 55%. Overall study results and limits: Persistent Graves' patients showed less TCR diversity than newly diagnosed patients showed.

Time point specified: persistent/refractory GD, antithyroid drugs over 5 years with positive TRAb. PBMC-extracted RNA yielded the TCR library. This sequence was found in a female donor with Graves disease. Sequences were derived from peripheral blood mononuclear cells (PBMCs), sampled when the disease was refractory, from a patient treated with antithyroid drugs.

CDR3 bases: TGTGCAATAGACGGGACTGGACCTTACGAGCAGTACTTC. It is translated as CAIDGTGPYEQYF. The rearrangement links TRBV28 to TRBJ2-7; possible D gene TRBD2, 6 bases. CDR1 is MDHEN and CDR2 is SYDVKM in the germline V gene. The CDR3 is made up of 13 amino acids.